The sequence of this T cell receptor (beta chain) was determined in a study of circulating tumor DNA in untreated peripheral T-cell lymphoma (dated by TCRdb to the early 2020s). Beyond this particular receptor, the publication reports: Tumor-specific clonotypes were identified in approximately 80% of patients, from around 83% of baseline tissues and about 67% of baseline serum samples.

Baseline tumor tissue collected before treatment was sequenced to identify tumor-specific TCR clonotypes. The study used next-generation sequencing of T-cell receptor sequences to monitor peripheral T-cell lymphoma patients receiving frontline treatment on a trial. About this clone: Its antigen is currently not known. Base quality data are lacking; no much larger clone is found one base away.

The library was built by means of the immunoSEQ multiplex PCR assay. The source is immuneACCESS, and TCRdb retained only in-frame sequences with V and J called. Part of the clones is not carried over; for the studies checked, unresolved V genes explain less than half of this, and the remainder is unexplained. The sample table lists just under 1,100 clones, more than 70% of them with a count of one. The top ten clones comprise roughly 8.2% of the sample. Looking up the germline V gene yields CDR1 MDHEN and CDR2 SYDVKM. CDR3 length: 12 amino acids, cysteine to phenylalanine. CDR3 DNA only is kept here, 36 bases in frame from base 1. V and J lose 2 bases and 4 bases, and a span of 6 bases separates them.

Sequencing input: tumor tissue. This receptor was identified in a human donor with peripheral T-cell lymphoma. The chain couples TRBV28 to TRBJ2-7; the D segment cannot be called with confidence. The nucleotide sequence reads TGTGCCAGCAGTTTACCAGAATACGAGCAGTACTTC. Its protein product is CASSLPEYEQYF.